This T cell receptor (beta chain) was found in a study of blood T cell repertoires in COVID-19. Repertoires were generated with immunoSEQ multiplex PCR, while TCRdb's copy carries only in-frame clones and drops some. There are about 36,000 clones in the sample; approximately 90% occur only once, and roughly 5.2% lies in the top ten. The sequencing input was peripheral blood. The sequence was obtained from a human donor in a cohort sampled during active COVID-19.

CDR3 coding DNA: TGTGCCAGCAGCGATCTCAGGGATTATGGCTACACCTTC. This encodes CASSDLRDYGYTF. The chain carries TRBV6-2 or TRBV6-3 and TRBJ1-2; TRBD1 is a possible D gene (5 bases). CDR3 length: 13 residues. In germline, CDR1 is MNHEY, CDR2 SVGEGT. V was pared by 6 bases and J by 5 bases, with 13 bases between.